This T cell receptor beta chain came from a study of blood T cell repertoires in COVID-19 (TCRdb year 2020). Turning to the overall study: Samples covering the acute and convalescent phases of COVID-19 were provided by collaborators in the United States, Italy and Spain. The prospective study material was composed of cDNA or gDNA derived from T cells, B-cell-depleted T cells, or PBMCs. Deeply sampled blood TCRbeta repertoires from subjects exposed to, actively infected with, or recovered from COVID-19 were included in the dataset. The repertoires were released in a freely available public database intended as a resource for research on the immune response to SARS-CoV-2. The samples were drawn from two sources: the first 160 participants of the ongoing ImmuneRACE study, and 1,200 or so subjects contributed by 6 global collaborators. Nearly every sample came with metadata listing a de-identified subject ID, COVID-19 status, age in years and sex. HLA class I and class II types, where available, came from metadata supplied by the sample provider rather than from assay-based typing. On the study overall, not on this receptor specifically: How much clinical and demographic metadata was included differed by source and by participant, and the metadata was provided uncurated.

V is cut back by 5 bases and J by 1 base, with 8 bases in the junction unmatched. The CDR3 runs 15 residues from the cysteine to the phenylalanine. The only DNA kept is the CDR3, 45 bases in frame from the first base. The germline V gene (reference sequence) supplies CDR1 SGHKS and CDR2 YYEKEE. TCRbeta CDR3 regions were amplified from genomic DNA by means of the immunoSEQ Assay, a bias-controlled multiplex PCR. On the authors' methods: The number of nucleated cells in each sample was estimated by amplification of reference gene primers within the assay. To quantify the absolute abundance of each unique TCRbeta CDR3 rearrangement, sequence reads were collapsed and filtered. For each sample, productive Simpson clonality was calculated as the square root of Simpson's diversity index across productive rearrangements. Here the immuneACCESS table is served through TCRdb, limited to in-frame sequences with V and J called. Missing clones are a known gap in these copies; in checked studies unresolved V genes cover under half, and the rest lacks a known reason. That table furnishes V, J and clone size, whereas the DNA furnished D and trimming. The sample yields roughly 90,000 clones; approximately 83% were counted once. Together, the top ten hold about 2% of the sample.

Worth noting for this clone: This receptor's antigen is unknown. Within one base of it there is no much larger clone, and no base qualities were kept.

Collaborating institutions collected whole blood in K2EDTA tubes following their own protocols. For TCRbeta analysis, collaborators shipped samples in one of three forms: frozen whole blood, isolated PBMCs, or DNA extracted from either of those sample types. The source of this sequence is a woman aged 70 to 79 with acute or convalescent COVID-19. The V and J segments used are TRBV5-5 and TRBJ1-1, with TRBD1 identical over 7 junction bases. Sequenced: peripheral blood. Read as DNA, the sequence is TGTGCCAGCAGGTGGAGAGACAGGGAGAACACTGAAGCTTTCTTT. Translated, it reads CASRWRDRENTEAFF.